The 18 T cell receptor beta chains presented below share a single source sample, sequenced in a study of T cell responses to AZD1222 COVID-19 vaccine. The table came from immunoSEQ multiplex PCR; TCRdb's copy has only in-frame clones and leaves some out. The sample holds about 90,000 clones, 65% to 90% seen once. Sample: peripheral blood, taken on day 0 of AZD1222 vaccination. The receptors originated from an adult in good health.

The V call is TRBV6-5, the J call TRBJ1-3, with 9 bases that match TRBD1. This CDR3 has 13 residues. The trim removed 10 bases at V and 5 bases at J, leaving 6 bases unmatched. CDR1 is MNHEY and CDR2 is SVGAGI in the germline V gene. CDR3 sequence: CATGGTGRNTIYF. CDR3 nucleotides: TGTGCCACCGGAGGGACAGGGCGAAACACCATATATTTT.

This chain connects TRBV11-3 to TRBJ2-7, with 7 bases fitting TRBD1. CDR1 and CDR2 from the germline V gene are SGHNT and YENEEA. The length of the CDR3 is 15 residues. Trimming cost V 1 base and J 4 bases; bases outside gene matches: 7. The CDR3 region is CASSLGRDSLYEQYF. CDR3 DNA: TGTGCCAGCAGCTTAGGTCGGGACAGTTTATACGAGCAGTACTTC.

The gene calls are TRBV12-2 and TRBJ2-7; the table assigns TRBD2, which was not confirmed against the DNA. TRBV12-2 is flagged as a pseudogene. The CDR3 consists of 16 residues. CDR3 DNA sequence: TGTGCAAGTCGCTTGTTGCGGGGTGGACTTTATCGGGAGCAGTACTTC. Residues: CASRLLRGGLYREQYF.

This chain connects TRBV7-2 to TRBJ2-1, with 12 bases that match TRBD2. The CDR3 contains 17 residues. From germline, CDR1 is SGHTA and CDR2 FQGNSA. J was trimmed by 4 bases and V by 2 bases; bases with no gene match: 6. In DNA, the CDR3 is TGTGCCAGCAGCTTAATGCCTAGCGGGAGGGCGTACAATGAGCAGTTCTTC. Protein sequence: CASSLMPSGRAYNEQFF.

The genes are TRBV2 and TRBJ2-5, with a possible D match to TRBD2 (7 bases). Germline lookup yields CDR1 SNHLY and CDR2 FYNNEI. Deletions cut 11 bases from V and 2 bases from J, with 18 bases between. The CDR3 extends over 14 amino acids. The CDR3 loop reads CASFRGGGQETQYF. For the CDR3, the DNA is TGTGCCTCTTTCAGAGGGGGGGGGCAAGAGACCCAGTACTTC.

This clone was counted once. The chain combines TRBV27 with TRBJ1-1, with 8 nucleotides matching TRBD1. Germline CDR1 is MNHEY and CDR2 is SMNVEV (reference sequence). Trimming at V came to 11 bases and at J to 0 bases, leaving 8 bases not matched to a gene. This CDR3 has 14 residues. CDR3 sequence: CASQRQGMNTEAFF. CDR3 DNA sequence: TGTGCCTCCCAACGACAGGGGATGAACACTGAAGCTTTCTTT.

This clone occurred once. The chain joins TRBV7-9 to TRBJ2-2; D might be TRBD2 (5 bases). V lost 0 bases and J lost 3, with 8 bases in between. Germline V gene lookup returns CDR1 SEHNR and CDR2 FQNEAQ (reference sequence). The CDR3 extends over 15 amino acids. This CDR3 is CASSLASADTGELFF. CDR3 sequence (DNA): TGTGCCAGCAGCTTAGCTAGCGCAGACACCGGGGAGCTGTTTTTT. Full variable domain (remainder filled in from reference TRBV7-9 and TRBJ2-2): DTGVSQNPRHKITKRGQNVTFRCDPISEHNRLYWYRQTLGQGPEFLTYFQNEAQLEKSRLLSDRFSAERPKGSFSTLEIQRTEQGDSAMYLCASSLASADTGELFFGEGSRLTVL.

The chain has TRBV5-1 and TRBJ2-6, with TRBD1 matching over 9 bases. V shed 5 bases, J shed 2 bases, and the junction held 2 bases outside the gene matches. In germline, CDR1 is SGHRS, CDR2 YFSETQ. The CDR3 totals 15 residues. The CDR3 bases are TGCGCCAGCAGATGGACAGGGGCTGGGGCCAACGTCCTGACTTTC. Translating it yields CASRWTGAGANVLTF.

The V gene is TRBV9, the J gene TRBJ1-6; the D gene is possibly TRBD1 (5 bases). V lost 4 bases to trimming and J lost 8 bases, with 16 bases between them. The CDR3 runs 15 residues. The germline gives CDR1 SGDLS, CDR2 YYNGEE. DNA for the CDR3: TGTGCCAGCAGCCCCAACCCCGGGACGGATTCACCCCTCCACTTT. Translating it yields CASSPNPGTDSPLHF.

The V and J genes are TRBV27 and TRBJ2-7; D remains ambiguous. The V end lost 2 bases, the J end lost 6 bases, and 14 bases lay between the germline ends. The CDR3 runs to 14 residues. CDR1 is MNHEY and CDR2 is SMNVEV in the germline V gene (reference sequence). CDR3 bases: TGTGCCAGCAGTTTAACCCCACAGTGGGGCGAGCAGTACTTC. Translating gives CASSLTPQWGEQYF.

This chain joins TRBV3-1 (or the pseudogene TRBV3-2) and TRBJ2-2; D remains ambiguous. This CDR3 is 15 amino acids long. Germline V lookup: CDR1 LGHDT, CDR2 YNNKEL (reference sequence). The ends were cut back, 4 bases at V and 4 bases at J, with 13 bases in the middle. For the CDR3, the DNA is TGTGCCAGCAGCCCTACGAGGCTTACCACCGGGGAGCTGTTTTTT. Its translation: CASSPTRLTTGELFF.

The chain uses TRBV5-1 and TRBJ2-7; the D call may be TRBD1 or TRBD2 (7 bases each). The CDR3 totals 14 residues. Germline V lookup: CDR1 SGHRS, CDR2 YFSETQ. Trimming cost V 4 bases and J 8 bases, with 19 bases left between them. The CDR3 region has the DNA TGCGCCAGCAGCCCGGGGGGACAGTTGGTGAAGCAGTACTTC. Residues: CASSPGGQLVKQYF.

The CDR3 protein is CASSTGHKETQYF. CDR3 nucleotides: TGTGCCAGTAGTACCGGACATAAAGAGACCCAGTACTTC. The gene calls are TRBV19 and TRBJ2-5, with D possibly TRBD1 on 5 matching bases. V was shortened by 4 bases and J by 3 bases, with 9 bases between the two germline ends. CDR3 length: 13 residues. Germline V gene data show CDR1 as LNHDA and CDR2 as SQIVND (reference sequence).

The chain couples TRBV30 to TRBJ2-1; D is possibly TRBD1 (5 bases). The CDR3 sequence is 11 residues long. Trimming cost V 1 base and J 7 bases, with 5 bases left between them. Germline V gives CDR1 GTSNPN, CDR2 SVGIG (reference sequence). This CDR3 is CAWSEGNEQFF. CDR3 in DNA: TGTGCCTGGAGTGAGGGGAATGAGCAGTTCTTC.

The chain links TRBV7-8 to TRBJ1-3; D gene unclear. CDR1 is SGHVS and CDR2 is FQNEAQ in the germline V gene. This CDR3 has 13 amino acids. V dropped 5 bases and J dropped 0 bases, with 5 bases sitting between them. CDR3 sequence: CASSRGSGNTIYF. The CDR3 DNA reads TGTGCCAGCAGCCGTGGCTCTGGAAACACCATATATTTT.

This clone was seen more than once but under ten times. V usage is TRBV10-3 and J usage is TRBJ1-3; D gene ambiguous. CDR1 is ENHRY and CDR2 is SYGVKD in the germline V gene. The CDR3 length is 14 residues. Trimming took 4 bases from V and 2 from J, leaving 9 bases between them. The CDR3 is CAISVSYPGNTIYF. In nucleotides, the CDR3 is TGTGCCATCAGTGTGTCATATCCTGGAAACACCATATATTTT.

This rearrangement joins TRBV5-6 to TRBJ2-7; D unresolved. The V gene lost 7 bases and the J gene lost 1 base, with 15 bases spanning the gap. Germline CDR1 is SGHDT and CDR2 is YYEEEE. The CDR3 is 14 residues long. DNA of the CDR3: TGTGCCAGCCGCTCTTCAGGTAGATCCTACGAGCAGTACTTC. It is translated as CASRSSGRSYEQYF.

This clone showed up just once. This CDR3 is CASSRGVQETQYF. Here the CDR3 DNA reads TGTGCCAGCAGCCGAGGGGTACAAGAGACCCAGTACTTC. The chain couples TRBV11-2 to TRBJ2-5, with D perhaps matching TRBD1 or TRBD2 (5 bases each). Germline lookup yields CDR1 SGHAT and CDR2 FQNNGV. Between the trimmed V and J ends, which lost 5 bases and 2 bases, there was a span of 9 bases. This CDR3 is 13 amino acids long.